This T cell receptor beta chain was retrieved from a study of blood T cells in healthy people across ages. General study findings and limits: Any conclusive comparison of naive versus antigen-experienced cells was prevented by using unsorted PBMCs. Age showed a roughly linear inverse relationship with TCR beta diversity per million T cells.

Each donor was a healthy Caucasian individual from Russia, aged about 6 to 100. CDR1 is MNHEY, CDR2 SVGAGI, per germline. The CDR3 consists of 13 residues. Trimming removed 5 bases at V and 4 bases at J, with 9 bases between. A second PCR of 7 to 11 cycles used a sample-barcoded 5' primer and a J-beta primer mix. Each cDNA molecule was tagged by a template-switch adaptor that had 12 random nucleotides. TCRdb analysed the 5' RACE reads with MiXCR anew, one entry per CDR3 protein. This sample yields 800,000 or so distinct CDR3 sequences, of which about 46% are seen a single time; 18% belongs to the top ten. This clonotype has more than one count but fewer than ten. The antigen is unknown.

This TCR derives from an older man in good health. J is TRBJ2-1 and V is TRBV6-5; D is unclear. Sequenced material: blood. CDR3 bases: TGTGCCAGCAGTAGACTTGTTTACAATGAGCAGTTCTTC. This translates into CASSRLVYNEQFF.